The 24 T cell receptor beta chains below all came from one sample that was sequenced in a study of control samples from healthy donors and cancer patients. The assay was immunoSEQ multiplex PCR, and TCRdb's table has in-frame clones only and misses some. This table has about 180,000 clones, 90% to 95% appearing once. The sequenced sample was blood. The receptors come from a woman aged 18 to 35 in good health.

The CDR3 loop is CASSILIQGGTEAFF. CDR3 coding DNA: TGTGCCAGTAGTATCTTAATACAGGGGGGGACTGAAGCTTTCTTT. The chain has TRBV19 and TRBJ1-1, with 8 bases identical to TRBD1. The length of the CDR3 is 15 residues. The ends lost 3 bases at V and 5 bases at J; junction bases unmatched: 8. The V gene's germline CDR1 is LNHDA and CDR2 SQIVND (reference sequence).

This clone turned up a few times. The V and J genes are TRBV28 and TRBJ2-7; a weak D match, TRBD2 (6 bases). The CDR3 runs to 15 residues. Germline V gene sequence: CDR1 MDHEN, CDR2 SYDVKM. The germline V and J ends were trimmed by 1 base and 0 bases, with 10 bases remaining between them. The CDR3, as DNA: TGTGCCAGCAGTTTATACGGGGGAAGCTCCTACGAGCAGTACTTC. Its protein product is CASSLYGGSSYEQYF. Full variable domain (remainder filled in from reference TRBV28 and TRBJ2-7): DVKVTQSSRYLVKRTGEKVFLECVQDMDHENMFWYRQDPGLGLRLIYFSYDVKMKEKGDIPEGYSVSREKKERFSLILESASTNQTSMYLCASSLYGGSSYEQYFGPGTRLTVT.

This clone was seen once. The V gene is TRBV5-5, the J gene TRBJ1-5; no reliable D call. Germline CDR1 SGHKS, CDR2 YYEKEE (reference sequence). V lost 4 bases, J lost 6 bases, and 14 bases lay in between. This CDR3 has 14 residues. The CDR3 nucleotides are TGTGCCAGCAGCGTAGATCCGGGAGGTCAGCCCCAGCATTTT. Protein product: CASSVDPGGQPQHF.

The rearrangement uses TRBV11-2 and TRBJ1-2; a possible D gene is TRBD1 (6 bases). Trimming removed 1 base from V and 5 bases from J, with 11 bases in between. The germline V gene has CDR1 SGHAT and CDR2 FQNNGV. The CDR3 consists of 14 residues. CDR3 residues: CASSLGTGSYGYTF. The CDR3 DNA follows: TGTGCCAGCAGCTTAGGTACAGGGTCATATGGCTACACCTTC.

V and J are TRBV18 and TRBJ2-3; TRBD1 is a possible D gene (6 bases). The CDR3 has 15 amino acids. Germline V gene data show CDR1 as KGHSH and CDR2 as LQKENI. V lost 1 base to trimming and J lost 5 bases, with 13 bases between them. The CDR3 nucleotides are TGTGCCAGCTCACCACGAGACAGGATCCTAGATACGCAGTATTTT. Translated: CASSPRDRILDTQYF.

This chain joins TRBV9 and TRBJ2-3; TRBD1 agrees at 7 bases. In germline, CDR1 is SGDLS, CDR2 YYNGEE. The CDR3 contains 15 residues. V lost 0 bases and J lost 2; bases outside the gene matches: 3. The CDR3 coding sequence is TGTGCCAGCAGCGTAGAGGGGGCAATCACAGATACGCAGTATTTT. Amino acid sequence: CASSVEGAITDTQYF.

The chain links TRBV19 to TRBJ2-4; D unclear. V lost 1 base, J lost 0 bases, and 13 bases lay in between. Germline V gives CDR1 LNHDA, CDR2 SQIVND (reference sequence). The CDR3 is 17 residues long. CDR3 in DNA: TGTGCCAGTAGTATAGGCGAAGGGATTCTAGCCAAAAACATTCAGTACTTC. It translates to CASSIGEGILAKNIQYF. The whole variable domain, remainder taken from reference TRBV19 and TRBJ2-4, is DGGITQSPKYLFRKEGQNVTLSCEQNLNHDAMYWYRQDPGQGLRLIYYSQIVNDFQKGDIAEGYSVSREKKESFPLTVTSAQKNPTAFYLCASSIGEGILAKNIQYFGAGTRLSVL.

The chain combines TRBV6-5 with TRBJ1-2; TRBD1 matches at 8 bases. With 6 bases clipped from V and 8 bases from J, the junction kept 14 bases outside the gene matches. The CDR3 sequence is 15 residues long. Per germline, CDR1 MNHEY and CDR2 SVGAGI. The CDR3 region has the DNA TGTGCCAGCAGCCCGGCAGGGGGCGGCCTAGGAGGCTACACCTTC. The encoded protein is CASSPAGGGLGGYTF.

The chain recombines TRBV4-1 with TRBJ1-2, with unresolved D. Trimming left V 5 bases short and J 13 bases short, with 23 bases between. The CDR3 runs to 14 residues. Germline V CDR1 and CDR2: MGHRA, YSYEKL. CDR3 DNA: TGCGCCAGCAGCGAACCTGGACGGACTAGGGTTTCCACCTTC. Amino acid sequence: CASSEPGRTRVSTF.

This sequence joins TRBV7-2 and TRBJ2-7; D unclear. The length of the CDR3 is 13 residues. Looked up from germline, CDR1 is SGHTA and CDR2 is FQGNSA. Trimming shortened V by 2 bases and J by 3 bases, and 8 bases separated the two germline ends. The CDR3 sequence: CASSLLGGYEQYF. CDR3 bases: TGTGCCAGCAGCTTACTAGGTGGCTACGAGCAGTACTTC.

The genes are TRBV13 and TRBJ2-2; D possibly corresponds to TRBD1 (6 bases). The CDR3 covers 15 residues. Germline V lookup: CDR1 PRHDT, CDR2 FYEKMQ (reference sequence). The ends were cut back, 4 bases at V and 2 bases at J, with 11 bases in the middle. The CDR3 sequence is CASSSGTLNTGELFF. The CDR3 nucleotides read TGTGCCAGCAGCTCCGGGACACTTAACACCGGGGAGCTGTTTTTT.

The CDR3 is CATCPPWPRGNTIYF. Here the CDR3 DNA reads TGTGCCACCTGCCCCCCCTGGCCGAGGGGAAACACCATATATTTT. J is TRBJ1-3 and V is TRBV6-5; D gene ambiguous. V was cut by 10 bases and J by 4 bases, with 20 bases left in between. This CDR3 spans 15 amino acids. CDR1 and CDR2 (germline): MNHEY, SVGAGI.

This chain's CDR3 is CASSPLTGGNSPLHF. CDR3 coding DNA: TGTGCCAGTAGTCCTTTGACAGGGGGCAATTCACCCCTCCACTTT. The chain has TRBV19 and TRBJ1-6; 10 positions match TRBD1. Germline V CDR1 and CDR2: LNHDA, SQIVND (reference sequence). Trimming took 5 bases from V and 7 from J; bases not matched to a gene: 5. The CDR3 is 15 amino acids.

The chain links TRBV2 to TRBJ2-3; 10 bases match TRBD2. Germline CDR1 reads SNHLY; CDR2 reads FYNNEI. V gave up 4 bases and J gave up 6 bases; unmatched junction bases: 10. The CDR3 has 16 amino acids. CDR3 residues: CASSVLAGTRIDTQYF. CDR3 nucleotide sequence: TGTGCCAGCAGTGTACTAGCGGGGACCCGAATCGATACGCAGTATTTT. Full variable domain (outside the CDR3, taken from reference TRBV2 and TRBJ2-3): EPEVTQTPSHQVTQMGQEVILRCVPISNHLYFYWYRQILGQKVEFLVSFYNNEISEKSEIFDDQFSVERPDGSNFTLKIRSTKLEDSAMYFCASSVLAGTRIDTQYFGPGTRLTVL.

The V gene is TRBV7-8, the J gene TRBJ2-1, with 8 positions matching TRBD2. The length of the CDR3 is 15 residues. Germline loops: CDR1 SGHVS, CDR2 FQNEAQ. With 5 bases clipped from V and 3 bases from J, the junction kept 6 bases outside the gene matches. The CDR3: CASSLSGTLYNEQFF. The CDR3 nucleotides read TGTGCCAGCAGCCTTAGCGGGACTCTCTACAATGAGCAGTTCTTC. Drawing the rest from reference TRBV7-8 and TRBJ2-1, the complete variable domain is GAGVSQSPRYKVAKRGQDVALRCDPISGHVSLFWYQQALGQGPEFLTYFQNEAQLDKSGLPSDRFFAERPEGSVSTLKIQRTQQEDSAVYLCASSLSGTLYNEQFFGPGTRLTVL.

The J gene is TRBJ2-7, the V gene TRBV7-9; a weak D match, TRBD2 (5 bases). The CDR3 covers 13 residues. The germline V gene has CDR1 SEHNR and CDR2 FQNEAQ (reference sequence). V was cut by 4 bases and J by 3 bases, with 10 bases left in between. CDR3 in DNA: TGTGCCAGCAGCTATGGACGGGACTACGAGCAGTACTTC. It is translated as CASSYGRDYEQYF.

V and J are TRBV28 and TRBJ1-5; TRBD1 matches at 10 bases. The trim removed 7 bases at V and 4 bases at J, leaving 7 bases unmatched. The CDR3 is 15 residues long. Germline V lookup: CDR1 MDHEN, CDR2 SYDVKM. CDR3 sequence: CASKLGQGMNQPQHF. The CDR3 DNA sequence: TGTGCCAGCAAGCTGGGACAGGGGATGAATCAGCCCCAGCATTTT.

This clone was found once. This chain uses TRBV7-8 with TRBJ1-5, with D hard to call. The CDR3 spans 13 residues. Trimming removed 3 bases from V and 5 bases from J, with 8 bases in between. Per germline, CDR1 SGHVS and CDR2 FQNEAQ. CDR3 in amino acids: CASSFRVDQPQHF. The CDR3 DNA follows: TGTGCCAGCAGCTTCCGTGTGGATCAGCCCCAGCATTTT.

The genes are TRBV4-1 and TRBJ1-1, with D unresolved. Per the germline V gene, CDR1 is MGHRA and CDR2 is YSYEKL. Trimming took off 4 bases at V and 0 bases at J, with 9 bases between the two ends. The CDR3 covers 14 residues. The CDR3 loop reads CASSPQDLNTEAFF. In nucleotides, the CDR3 is TGCGCCAGCAGCCCCCAGGACCTGAACACTGAAGCTTTCTTT.

The V call is TRBV4-2, the J call TRBJ2-2; TRBD1 matches 11 bases. Germline assignment: CDR1 LGHNA and CDR2 YNFKEQ. CDR3 size: 16 residues. Germline trimming cut 6 bases from V and 6 bases from J; bases unmatched to any gene: 9. The CDR3 sequence: CASRGTGGKVAGELFF. CDR3 DNA sequence: TGTGCCAGCAGGGGGACAGGGGGTAAGGTCGCCGGGGAGCTGTTTTTT.

This clone occurred once. The rearrangement joins TRBV5-1 to TRBJ1-2; unclear D gene. Trimming shortened V by 0 bases and J by 12 bases, and 15 bases separated the two germline ends. Germline CDR1 is SGHRS and CDR2 is YFSETQ. The CDR3 contains 13 residues. The CDR3 sequence is CASSLATETLNTF. In nucleotides, the CDR3 is TGCGCCAGCAGCTTGGCCACCGAGACATTAAACACCTTC.

The gene calls are TRBV9 and TRBJ2-5; TRBD1 aligns across 7 bases. With 1 base clipped from V and 5 bases from J, the junction kept 8 bases outside the gene matches. This CDR3 spans 15 amino acids. Germline lookup yields CDR1 SGDLS and CDR2 YYNGEE. The CDR3 region is CASSVTEGAWETQYF. CDR3 in DNA: TGTGCCAGCAGCGTAACAGAGGGGGCATGGGAGACCCAGTACTTC.

Notes on this clone: An end of the junction does not agree with germline; a read error may underlie this. The chain carries TRBV24-1 and TRBJ2-2; TRBD1 agrees at 7 bases. Germline V lookup: CDR1 KGHDR, CDR2 SFDVKD. The CDR3 has 14 amino acids. The CDR3 DNA reads TGTGCTACCACCGGGACAGCGAACACCGGGGAGCTGTTTTTT. It translates to CATTGTANTGELFF.

The V and J genes are TRBV27 and TRBJ2-1, with 7 bases identical to TRBD1. The CDR3 runs 17 residues. CDR1 MNHEY and CDR2 SMNVEV come from the germline V gene (reference sequence). The V gene end was trimmed by 7 bases and the J gene end by 5 bases; junction bases not matched to a gene: 17. The CDR3 sequence is CASTKNRAGTEDNEQFF. The CDR3 DNA follows: TGTGCCAGCACTAAAAACCGGGCCGGGACAGAAGACAATGAGCAGTTCTTC.